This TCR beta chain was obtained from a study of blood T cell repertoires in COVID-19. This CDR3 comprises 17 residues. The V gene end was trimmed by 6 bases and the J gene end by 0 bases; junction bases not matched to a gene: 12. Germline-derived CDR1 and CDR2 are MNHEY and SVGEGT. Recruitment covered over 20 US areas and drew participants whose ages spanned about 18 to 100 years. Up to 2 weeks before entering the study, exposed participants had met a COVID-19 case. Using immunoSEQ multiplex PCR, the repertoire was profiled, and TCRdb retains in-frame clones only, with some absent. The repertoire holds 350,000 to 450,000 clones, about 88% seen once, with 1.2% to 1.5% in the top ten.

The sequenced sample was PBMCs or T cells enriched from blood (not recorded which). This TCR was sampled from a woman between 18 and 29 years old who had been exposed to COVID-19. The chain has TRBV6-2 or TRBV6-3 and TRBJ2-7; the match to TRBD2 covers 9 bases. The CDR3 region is CASSPDGQRGASYEQYF. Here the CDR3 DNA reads TGTGCCAGCAGCCCGGATGGGCAGCGGGGGGCCTCCTACGAGCAGTACTTC.